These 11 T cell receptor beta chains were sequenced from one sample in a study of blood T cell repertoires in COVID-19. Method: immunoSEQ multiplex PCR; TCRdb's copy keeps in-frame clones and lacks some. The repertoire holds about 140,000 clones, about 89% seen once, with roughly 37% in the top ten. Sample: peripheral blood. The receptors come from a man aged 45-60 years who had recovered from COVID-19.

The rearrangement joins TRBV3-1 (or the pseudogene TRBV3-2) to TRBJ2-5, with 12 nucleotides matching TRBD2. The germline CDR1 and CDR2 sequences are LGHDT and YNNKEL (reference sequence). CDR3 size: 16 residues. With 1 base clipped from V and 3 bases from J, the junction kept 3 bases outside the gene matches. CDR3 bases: TGTGCCAGCAGCCAAGGGACTAGCGGGGATAAAGAGACCCAGTACTTC. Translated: CASSQGTSGDKETQYF.

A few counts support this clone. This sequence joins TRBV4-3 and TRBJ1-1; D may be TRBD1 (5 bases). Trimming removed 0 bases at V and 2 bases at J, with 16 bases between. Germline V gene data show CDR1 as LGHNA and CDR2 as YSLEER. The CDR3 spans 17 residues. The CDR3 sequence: CASSQDYSPDKNTEAFF. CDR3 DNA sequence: TGCGCCAGCAGCCAAGATTATAGTCCGGACAAAAACACTGAAGCTTTCTTT.

CDR3 in amino acids: CASRQQGSTDTQYF. CDR3 nucleotides: TGCGCCAGCAGGCAACAGGGGAGCACAGATACGCAGTATTTT. The V and J genes are TRBV4-1 and TRBJ2-3, with TRBD1 matching over 7 bases. The CDR3 totals 14 residues. Germline V gene lookup returns CDR1 MGHRA and CDR2 YSYEKL. The ends lost 6 bases at V and 0 bases at J; junction bases unmatched: 3.

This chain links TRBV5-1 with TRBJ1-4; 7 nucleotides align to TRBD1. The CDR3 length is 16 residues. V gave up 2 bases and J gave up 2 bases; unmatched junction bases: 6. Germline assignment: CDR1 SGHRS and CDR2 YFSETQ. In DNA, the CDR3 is TGCGCCAGCAGCTTACCCCGGGACAGCACTAATGAAAAACTGTTTTTT. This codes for CASSLPRDSTNEKLFF.

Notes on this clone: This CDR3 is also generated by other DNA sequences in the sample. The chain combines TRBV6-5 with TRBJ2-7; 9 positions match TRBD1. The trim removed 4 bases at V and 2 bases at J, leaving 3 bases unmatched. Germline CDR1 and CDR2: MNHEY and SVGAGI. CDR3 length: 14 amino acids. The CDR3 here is CASSSQGAAYEQYF. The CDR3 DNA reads TGTGCCAGCAGTTCACAGGGGGCGGCCTACGAGCAGTACTTC.

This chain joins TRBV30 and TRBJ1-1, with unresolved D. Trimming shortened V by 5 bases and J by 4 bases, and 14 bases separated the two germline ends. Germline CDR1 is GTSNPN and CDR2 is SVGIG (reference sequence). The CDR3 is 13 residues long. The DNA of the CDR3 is TGTGCCTGGGCGGTCAACGAGGTCACTGAAGCTTTCTTT. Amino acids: CAWAVNEVTEAFF.

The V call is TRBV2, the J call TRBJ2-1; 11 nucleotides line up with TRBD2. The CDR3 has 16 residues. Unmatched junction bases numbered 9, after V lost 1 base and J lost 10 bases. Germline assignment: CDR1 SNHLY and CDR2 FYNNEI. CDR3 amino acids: CASSEEVAGGLREQFF. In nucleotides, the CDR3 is TGTGCCAGCAGTGAAGAGGTAGCGGGGGGGCTACGGGAGCAGTTCTTC. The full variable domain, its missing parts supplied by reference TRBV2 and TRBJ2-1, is EPEVTQTPSHQVTQMGQEVILRCVPISNHLYFYWYRQILGQKVEFLVSFYNNEISEKSEIFDDQFSVERPDGSNFTLKIRSTKLEDSAMYFCASSEEVAGGLREQFFGPGTRLTVL.

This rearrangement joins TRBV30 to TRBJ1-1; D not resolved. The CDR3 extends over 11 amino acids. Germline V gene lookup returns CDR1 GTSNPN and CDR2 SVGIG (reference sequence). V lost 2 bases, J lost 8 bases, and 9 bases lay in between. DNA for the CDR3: TGTGCCTGGAGTTCGCCGGGAGAAGCTTTCTTT. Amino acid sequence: CAWSSPGEAFF.

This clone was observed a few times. In nucleotides, the CDR3 is TGCGCCAGCAGCCAAGATTATGGCGGGGTTGACTATGGCTACACCTTC. Residues: CASSQDYGGVDYGYTF. This chain uses TRBV4-3 with TRBJ1-2, with no clear D. Germline CDR1 is LGHNA and CDR2 is YSLEER. This CDR3 region has 16 residues. Trimming removed 0 bases at V and 3 bases at J, with 14 bases between.

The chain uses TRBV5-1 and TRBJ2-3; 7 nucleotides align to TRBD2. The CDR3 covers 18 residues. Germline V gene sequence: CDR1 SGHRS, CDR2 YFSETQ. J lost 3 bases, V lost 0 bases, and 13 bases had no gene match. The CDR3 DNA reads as TGCGCCAGCAGCTTGGTTCAGACTAGCCCCGTATGGACAGATACGCAGTATTTT. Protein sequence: CASSLVQTSPVWTDTQYF.

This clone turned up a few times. The CDR3 nucleotides are TGCGCCAGCAGCCAAGCAGACACGATTTCGTATGGCTACACCTTC. Protein product: CASSQADTISYGYTF. V usage is TRBV4-3 and J usage is TRBJ1-2, with D unresolved. The germline V gene has CDR1 LGHNA and CDR2 YSLEER. The CDR3 totals 15 residues. Trimming pared 1 base from V and 5 bases from J, leaving 14 bases between.